The clone carrying this T cell receptor beta chain has only a few counts. The antigen is undetermined. Running of the v3.0 immunoSEQ assay took place at survey level. Profiling relied on immunoSEQ multiplex PCR, and the TCRdb table lists in-frame clones only, not all of them. The sample lists some 27,000 clones, 85% to 95% occurring once. Looked up from germline, CDR1 is SGHRS and CDR2 is YFSETQ. The CDR3 has 12 residues. V was cut by 4 bases and J by 8 bases, with 12 bases left in between. The sample belongs to a study of long-term antiretroviral therapy in people with HIV. Study-wide results and caveats: Clones with expansion before ART led the repertoire at all time points.

The clonotype originates from a woman aged 40 to 50 with HIV. The specimen was unsorted PBMCs, collected 6.5 years after starting antiretroviral therapy. The J gene is TRBJ1-2, the V gene TRBV5-1, with D possibly being TRBD1 (5 bases). The chain's CDR3 is CASSGGLEGYTF. The CDR3, as DNA: TGCGCCAGCAGCGGGGGACTAGAAGGCTACACCTTC.